What follows are 31 T cell receptor beta chains derived from one specimen sequenced in a study of ipilimumab plus nivolumab after autologous stem cell transplantation. Data came from immunoSEQ multiplex PCR; TCRdb stores just in-frame clones and leaves some out. This sample yields 10,000 or so clones, of which approximately 70% are seen a single time; about 28% belongs to the top ten. The sequences come from PBMCs, collected in a trial of ipilimumab plus nivolumab as post-transplant consolidation. The source of these receptors is a male donor with diffuse large B-cell lymphoma.

V is TRBV2 and J is TRBJ2-2, with D possibly TRBD1 on 5 matching bases. V was shortened by 6 bases and J by 2 bases, with 13 bases between the two germline ends. CDR1 and CDR2 from the germline V gene are SNHLY and FYNNEI. This CDR3 spans 15 amino acids. CDR3 region: CASRAWTKNTGELFF. The CDR3 DNA sequence: TGTGCCAGCAGGGCCTGGACAAAAAACACCGGGGAGCTGTTTTTT.

This clone is medium-sized. A much larger clonotype is one base distant, so this may be a read error. The same CDR3 arises from other DNA sequences in this sample as well. The CDR3 bases are TGTGCCCGCAGCGTAGGGGGAAACGGGGGGAACACTGAAGCTTTCTTT. Amino acids: CARSVGGNGGNTEAFF. The gene calls are TRBV9 and TRBJ1-1; perhaps TRBD1 as D (6 bases). The CDR3 is 16 amino acids. The germline V gene has CDR1 SGDLS and CDR2 YYNGEE.

This clone was observed at least ten times. This rearrangement joins TRBV27 to TRBJ2-7; TRBD2 matches 10 bases. V lost 3 bases and J lost 7; bases outside the gene matches: 6. CDR3 length: 14 residues. Germline lookup yields CDR1 MNHEY and CDR2 SMNVEV (reference sequence). The CDR3 is CASSFSAGGVEQYF. CDR3 in DNA: TGTGCCAGCAGTTTCTCAGCGGGGGGGGTGGAGCAGTACTTC.

A remark on this clone: At the DNA level, this CDR3 is encoded by other sequences in the same sample as well. The rearrangement links TRBV4-3 to TRBJ2-7; TRBD1 might be the D (6 bases). Between the trimmed V and J ends, which lost 3 bases and 2 bases, there was a span of 11 bases. Germline CDR1 reads LGHNA; CDR2 reads YSLEER. The CDR3 contains 14 residues. In nucleotides, the CDR3 is TGCGCCAGCAGCCAGGCAGGGGCGGCCTACGAGCAGTACTTC. It translates to CASSQAGAAYEQYF.

The chain employs TRBV5-1 and TRBJ2-7; 11 nucleotides line up with TRBD2. Germline V gene sequence: CDR1 SGHRS, CDR2 YFSETQ. The CDR3 sequence is 16 residues long. Unmatched junction bases numbered 12, after V lost 4 bases and J lost 6 bases. The CDR3 region is CASSPFLSGRASEQYF. In DNA, the CDR3 is TGCGCCAGCAGCCCGTTCCTTAGCGGGAGGGCCTCCGAGCAGTACTTC. The full variable domain, its missing parts supplied by reference TRBV5-1 and TRBJ2-7, is KAGVTQTPRYLIKTRGQQVTLSCSPISGHRSVSWYQQTPGQGLQFLFEYFSETQRNKGNFPGRFSGRQFSNSRSEMNVSTLELGDSALYLCASSPFLSGRASEQYFGPGTRLTVT.

V is TRBV7-9 and J is TRBJ2-3; 11 nucleotides agree with TRBD2. Germline loops: CDR1 SEHNR, CDR2 FQNEAQ (reference sequence). Unmatched junction bases numbered 14, after V lost 5 bases and J lost 7 bases. CDR3 length equals 17 residues. CDR3 DNA sequence: TGTGCCAGCAGCAGCCTCGGTTTAGCGGGGGGGGGCCATACGCAGTATTTT. Protein product: CASSSLGLAGGGHTQYF.

The rearrangement links TRBV7-9 to TRBJ2-2, with TRBD1 identical over 9 bases. CDR1 SEHNR and CDR2 FQNEAQ come from the germline V gene (reference sequence). V dropped 6 bases and J dropped 8; count of bases not matched to a gene: 7. The CDR3 contains 14 residues. In nucleotides, the CDR3 is TGTGCCAGCAGTAAAACAGGGGGCTTTGGGGAGCTGTTTTTT. Encoded protein: CASSKTGGFGELFF.

J is TRBJ1-1 and V is TRBV4-3, with D tentatively TRBD1 (5 bases). Deletions cut 0 bases from V and 5 bases from J, with 7 bases between. The germline V gene encodes CDR1 LGHNA and CDR2 YSLEER. CDR3 length: 13 residues. CDR3 sequence reads: CASSQEGGTEAFF. CDR3 bases: TGCGCCAGCAGCCAAGAGGGGGGAACTGAAGCTTTCTTT.

This chain joins TRBV16 and TRBJ1-1; the D is unclear. Trimming shortened V by 0 bases and J by 8 bases, and 16 bases separated the two germline ends. This CDR3 spans 15 amino acids. CDR1 KGHSY and CDR2 FQNENV come from the germline V gene. CDR3 in amino acids: CASSQSTVVGTEAFF. DNA for the CDR3: TGTGCCAGCAGCCAATCGACGGTTGTTGGTACCGAAGCTTTCTTT.

The chain joins TRBV6-1 to TRBJ2-7; D possibly uses TRBD1 or TRBD2 (6 bases each). This CDR3 is 14 amino acids long. The V end was cut by 2 bases, the J end by 6 bases, with 14 bases between. Per germline, CDR1 MNHNS and CDR2 SASEGT. CDR3 in DNA: TGTGCCAGCAGTGAATTTAAGGGGGGCTCCGAGCAGTACTTC. Translating gives CASSEFKGGSEQYF.

The rearrangement links TRBV27 to TRBJ2-7; a possible D gene is TRBD2 (6 bases). Trimming took 2 bases from V and 5 from J, leaving 13 bases between them. CDR3 length: 14 amino acids. The germline gives CDR1 MNHEY, CDR2 SMNVEV (reference sequence). This CDR3 reads CASSLLYGGNEQYF. CDR3 DNA sequence: TGTGCCAGCAGTTTACTGTACGGGGGTAACGAGCAGTACTTC.

The chain uses TRBV7-8 and TRBJ2-5; 13 nucleotides align to TRBD2. The CDR3 totals 17 residues. From germline, CDR1 is SGHVS and CDR2 FQNEAQ. The J segment lost 7 bases and the V segment lost 2 bases, leaving 10 bases of the junction unmatched. The CDR3 coding sequence is TGTGCCAGCAGCTTACGGACTAGCGGGAGCGTAGGTTGGACCCAGTACTTC. It is translated as CASSLRTSGSVGWTQYF.

For the CDR3, the DNA is TGTGCCAGCAGCCCGGGCCTATTTACTGAAGCTTTCTTT. It yields the protein CASSPGLFTEAFF. The J gene is TRBJ1-1, the V gene TRBV7-9; no reliable D call. The germline V gene has CDR1 SEHNR and CDR2 FQNEAQ (reference sequence). The CDR3 covers 13 residues. The V and J ends lost 5 bases and 5 bases respectively, with 12 bases between them.

The rearrangement uses TRBV4-3 and TRBJ2-7; unclear D gene. This CDR3 contains 15 residues. Germline lookup yields CDR1 LGHNA and CDR2 YSLEER. V was cut by 2 bases and J by 3 bases, with 14 bases left in between. CDR3 region: CASSQSPTPGYEQYF. CDR3 DNA: TGCGCCAGCAGCCAATCCCCTACCCCAGGCTACGAGCAGTACTTC.

This clone has only a few counts. The V call is TRBV19, the J call TRBJ1-2; TRBD1 is a possible D gene (6 bases). Looked up from germline, CDR1 is LNHDA and CDR2 is SQIVND (reference sequence). Between the trimmed V and J ends, which lost 9 bases and 6 bases, there was a span of 17 bases. The CDR3 has 13 amino acids. As DNA, the CDR3 is TGTGCCAGCAGCACCGAACAGGGAAATGGCTACACCTTC. Its protein is CASSTEQGNGYTF.

The rearrangement uses TRBV9 and TRBJ2-1; the D is unclear. The CDR3 length is 11 residues. Between the trimmed V and J ends, which lost 3 bases and 8 bases, there was a span of 6 bases. The germline V gene encodes CDR1 SGDLS and CDR2 YYNGEE. Here the CDR3 reads CASSALDEQFF. The CDR3 DNA follows: TGTGCCAGCAGCGCCTTGGATGAGCAGTTCTTC.

This clone turned up a few times. J is TRBJ2-3 and V is TRBV15, with 9 bases identical to TRBD1. The V gene end was trimmed by 5 bases and the J gene end by 0 bases; junction bases not matched to a gene: 6. The CDR3 runs to 16 residues. Germline V gene sequence: CDR1 LNHNV, CDR2 YYDKDF (reference sequence). This CDR3 is CATSAPGTGSTDTQYF. In DNA form, the CDR3 reads TGTGCCACCAGCGCCCCCGGGACAGGGAGCACAGATACGCAGTATTTT.

Only a few counts were recorded for this clone. V and J are TRBV9 and TRBJ1-1; the D gene is possibly TRBD1 (6 bases). This CDR3 region has 15 residues. The germline CDR1 and CDR2 sequences are SGDLS and YYNGEE. Between the trimmed V and J ends, which lost 2 bases and 0 bases, there was a span of 11 bases. The CDR3: CASSVRGNVNTEAFF. CDR3 DNA: TGTGCCAGCAGCGTTAGGGGGAATGTGAACACTGAAGCTTTCTTT. Filled out from reference TRBV9 and TRBJ1-1, the complete variable domain reads DSGVTQTPKHLITATGQRVTLRCSPRSGDLSVYWYQQSLDQGLQFLIQYYNGEERAKGNILERFSAQQFPDLHSELNLSSLELGDSALYFCASSVRGNVNTEAFFGQGTRLTVV.

This chain connects TRBV7-2 to TRBJ1-5, with TRBD1 matching over 7 bases. After removal of 5 bases from V and 0 bases from J, the junction contained 10 bases not matched to a gene. The V gene's germline CDR1 is SGHTA and CDR2 FQGNSA. The CDR3 totals 17 residues. CDR3 loop: CASSRDSAPYSNQPQHF. Here the CDR3 DNA reads TGTGCCAGCAGCCGGGACAGCGCCCCTTATAGCAATCAGCCCCAGCATTTT.

This chain uses TRBV11-2 with TRBJ2-7; D is possibly TRBD1 (6 bases). Germline V lookup: CDR1 SGHAT, CDR2 FQNNGV. V shed 1 base and J shed 2 bases, with 12 bases lying between them. There are 15 residues in the CDR3. The DNA for the CDR3 is TGTGCCAGCAGCTTAGGAGGGGGTAGTCCCTACGAGCAGTACTTC. This sequence encodes CASSLGGGSPYEQYF.

In this sample, this clone turned up many times. V and J are TRBV19 and TRBJ1-5, with a tentative D call TRBD1 (5 bases). Germline V lookup: CDR1 LNHDA, CDR2 SQIVND (reference sequence). Trimming left V 2 bases short and J 1 base short, with 15 bases between. The CDR3 totals 17 residues. The CDR3 sequence: CASSIPLGGGSNQPQHF. CDR3 DNA: TGTGCCAGTAGTATACCCCTTGGCGGGGGAAGCAATCAGCCCCAGCATTTT.

This clone was counted between two and nine times. The gene calls are TRBV5-1 and TRBJ1-3; 8 nucleotides agree with TRBD1. Looked up from germline, CDR1 is SGHRS and CDR2 is YFSETQ. The CDR3 runs to 16 residues. With V trimmed by 0 bases and J by 2 bases, 4 bases remained unmatched. The chain's CDR3 is CASSLAPTGAGNTIYF. Written as DNA, the CDR3 is TGCGCCAGCAGCTTGGCCCCGACAGGGGCTGGAAACACCATATATTTT.

Regarding this clone: The junction shows a germline mismatch at one end, possibly a read error. The CDR3 DNA is TGCGCCAGCAGCCAAGATGGGGGAATGAACACTGAAGCTTTCTTT. Translated: CASSQDGGMNTEAFF. This chain joins TRBV7-2 and TRBJ1-1; D possibly corresponds to TRBD1 (5 bases). Germline-derived CDR1 and CDR2 are SGHTA and FQGNSA. The CDR3 has 15 amino acids.

This clone turned up a few times. The rearrangement uses TRBV7-9 and TRBJ1-5; tentatively, D is TRBD1 (5 bases). The CDR3 runs to 15 residues. V was trimmed by 1 base and J by 0 bases, leaving 7 bases between them. Germline V gene lookup returns CDR1 SEHNR and CDR2 FQNEAQ (reference sequence). In nucleotides, the CDR3 is TGTGCCAGCAGCTTAGGGGACGGTAGCAATCAGCCCCAGCATTTT. Amino acid sequence: CASSLGDGSNQPQHF. The full variable domain, with the rest looked up from reference TRBV7-9 and TRBJ1-5, is DTGVSQNPRHKITKRGQNVTFRCDPISEHNRLYWYRQTLGQGPEFLTYFQNEAQLEKSRLLSDRFSAERPKGSFSTLEIQRTEQGDSAMYLCASSLGDGSNQPQHFGDGTRLSIL.

This clone has only one observation. The chain links TRBV13 to TRBJ2-7; D may be TRBD1 (6 bases). Germline V gene sequence: CDR1 PRHDT, CDR2 FYEKMQ (reference sequence). The CDR3 is 12 amino acids. V gave up 1 base and J gave up 8 bases, with 9 bases separating them. CDR3 amino acids: CASSLAGDQQYF. The DNA for the CDR3 is TGTGCCAGCAGCTTAGCAGGGGACCAGCAGTACTTC.

This chain connects TRBV5-4 to TRBJ2-3; no clear D gene. The germline gives CDR1 SGHNT, CDR2 YYREEE (reference sequence). The V end lost 4 bases, the J end lost 7 bases, and 19 bases lay between the germline ends. This CDR3 comprises 15 residues. CDR3: CASSQIKGSGYTQYF. The CDR3 coding sequence is TGTGCCAGCAGCCAAATTAAAGGGTCTGGTTATACGCAGTATTTT.

This clone was seen once. The gene calls are TRBV7-9 and TRBJ2-1; D is possibly TRBD1 or TRBD2 (10 bases each). The CDR3 is made up of 19 amino acids. Germline loops: CDR1 SEHNR, CDR2 FQNEAQ (reference sequence). Trimming took off 2 bases at V and 8 bases at J, with 28 bases between the two ends. The CDR3 DNA reads TGTGCCAGCAGCTTAAGACAGGGGGCTAAGAGCGGGAGGGCCCATGAGCAGTTCTTC. It yields the protein CASSLRQGAKSGRAHEQFF.

The rearrangement uses TRBV7-2 and TRBJ1-3; TRBD1 aligns across 9 bases. The CDR3 spans 17 residues. CDR1 SGHTA and CDR2 FQGNSA come from the germline V gene. V was pared by 5 bases and J by 0 bases, with 8 bases of the junction left unmatched. CDR3 residues: CASSPWTGAHSGNTIYF. CDR3 in DNA: TGTGCCAGCAGCCCCTGGACAGGGGCACACTCTGGAAACACCATATATTTT.

The chain links TRBV2 to TRBJ2-5; 13 nucleotides match TRBD2. V lost 6 bases to trimming and J lost 3 bases; unmatched junction nucleotides: 1. The CDR3 has 14 amino acids. The germline V gene encodes CDR1 SNHLY and CDR2 FYNNEI. CDR3 in amino acids: CASSGLAGEETQYF. The CDR3 DNA reads TGTGCCAGCAGCGGACTAGCGGGAGAAGAGACCCAGTACTTC.

This clone was seen only a few times. The chain has TRBV4-1 and TRBJ2-7; weak D call: TRBD2 (8 bases). Trimming pared 5 bases from V and 2 bases from J, leaving 13 bases between. The V gene's germline CDR1 is MGHRA and CDR2 YSYEKL. This CDR3 is built from 14 residues. The CDR3 sequence is CASSAGGLAYEQYF. CDR3 coding DNA: TGCGCCAGCAGCGCAGGGGGACTAGCCTACGAGCAGTACTTC.

V usage is TRBV5-6 and J usage is TRBJ2-7; D perhaps matches TRBD1 (5 bases). This CDR3 has 16 residues. V was clipped by 0 bases and J by 7 bases, with 20 bases between them. CDR1 is SGHDT, CDR2 YYEEEE, per germline. CDR3 nucleotide sequence: TGTGCCAGCAGCTTGGCCCACGACAGACCTCCTGGGGAGCAGTACTTC. It yields the protein CASSLAHDRPPGEQYF.